This TCR beta chain emerged from a study of PD-1 blockade in classical Hodgkin lymphoma. The study, taken as a whole, reports: There remain no defined causes for the repertoire differences, which possibly reflect disease activity or prior therapy. As was reported, newly diagnosed patients showed lower baseline TCR diversity than healthy donors did. Complete responders showed a baseline diversity that resembled the diversity of newly diagnosed patients.

Time point meaning: cycle 4 day 1 (C4D1), after around six weeks of nivolumab. Brentuximab vedotin exposure varied among the patients, all of whom had relapsed after autologous stem cell transplantation. Relapsed/refractory classical Hodgkin lymphoma patients had complete, partial or progressive responses. Clones were read by immunoSEQ multiplex PCR, and TCRdb kept only the in-frame ones, dropping some. The repertoire consists of 20,000 to 25,000 clones, with roughly three quarters occurring once and the leading ten covering roughly a fifth. On this clone itself: Its antigen is unidentified.

The CDR3 has 12 residues. The germline CDR1 and CDR2 sequences are GTSNPN and SVGIG (reference sequence). Trimming shortened V by 3 bases and J by 8 bases, and 10 bases separated the two germline ends. This TCR came from a human donor with classical Hodgkin lymphoma. The specimen was peripheral blood mononuclear cells (PBMCs), collected before the fourth cycle of nivolumab. J is TRBJ1-4 and V is TRBV30, with no clear D. This CDR3 reads CAWSEVGEKLFF. CDR3 bases: TGTGCCTGGAGCGAGGTGGGGGAAAAACTGTTTTTT.